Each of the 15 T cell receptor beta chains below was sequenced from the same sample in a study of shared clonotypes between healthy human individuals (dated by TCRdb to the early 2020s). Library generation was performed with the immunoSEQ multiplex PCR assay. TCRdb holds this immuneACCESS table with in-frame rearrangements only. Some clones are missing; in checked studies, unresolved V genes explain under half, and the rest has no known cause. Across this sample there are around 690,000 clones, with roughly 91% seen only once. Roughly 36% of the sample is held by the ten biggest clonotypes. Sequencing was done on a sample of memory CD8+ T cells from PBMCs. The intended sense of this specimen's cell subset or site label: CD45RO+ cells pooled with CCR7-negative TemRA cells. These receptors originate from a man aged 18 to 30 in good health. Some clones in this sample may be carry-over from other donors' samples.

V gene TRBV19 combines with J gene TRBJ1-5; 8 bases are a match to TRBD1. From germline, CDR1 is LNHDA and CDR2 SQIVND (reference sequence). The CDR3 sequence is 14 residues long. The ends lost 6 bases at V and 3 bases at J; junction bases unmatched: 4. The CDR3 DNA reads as TGTGCCAGTAGGGACAGGGCTTCCAATCAGCCCCAGCATTTT. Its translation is CASRDRASNQPQHF.

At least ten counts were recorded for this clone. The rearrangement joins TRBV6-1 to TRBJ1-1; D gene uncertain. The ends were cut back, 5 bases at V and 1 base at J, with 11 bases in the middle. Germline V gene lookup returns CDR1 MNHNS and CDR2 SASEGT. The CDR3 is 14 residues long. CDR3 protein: CASSPLYPNTEAFF. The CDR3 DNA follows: TGTGCCAGCAGTCCCTTGTACCCGAACACTGAAGCTTTCTTT.

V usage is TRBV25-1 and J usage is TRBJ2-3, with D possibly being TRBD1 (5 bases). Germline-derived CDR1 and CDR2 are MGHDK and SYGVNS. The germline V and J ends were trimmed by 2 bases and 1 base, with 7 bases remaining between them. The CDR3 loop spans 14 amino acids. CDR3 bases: TGTGCCAGCAGTGAAGGGGCGGGCACAGATACGCAGTATTTT. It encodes CASSEGAGTDTQYF.

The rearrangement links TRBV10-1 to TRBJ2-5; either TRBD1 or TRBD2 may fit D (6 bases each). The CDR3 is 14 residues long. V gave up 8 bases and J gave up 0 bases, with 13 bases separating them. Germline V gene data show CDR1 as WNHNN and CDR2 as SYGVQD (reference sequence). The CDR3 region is CASDRRGNQETQYF. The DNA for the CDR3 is TGCGCCAGCGACCGGAGGGGGAACCAAGAGACCCAGTACTTC.

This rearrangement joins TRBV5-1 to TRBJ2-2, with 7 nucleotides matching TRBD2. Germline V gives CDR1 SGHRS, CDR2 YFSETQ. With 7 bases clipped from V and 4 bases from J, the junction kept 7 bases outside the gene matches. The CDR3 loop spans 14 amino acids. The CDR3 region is CASGYTGGTGELFF. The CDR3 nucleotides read TGCGCCAGCGGCTACACGGGGGGCACCGGGGAGCTGTTTTTT.

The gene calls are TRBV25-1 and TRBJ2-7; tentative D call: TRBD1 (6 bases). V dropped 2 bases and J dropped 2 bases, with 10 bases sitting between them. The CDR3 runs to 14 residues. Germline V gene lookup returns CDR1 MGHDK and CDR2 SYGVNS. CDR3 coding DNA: TGTGCCAGCAGTGAACTCGGACAGCCCTACGAGCAGTACTTC. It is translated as CASSELGQPYEQYF.

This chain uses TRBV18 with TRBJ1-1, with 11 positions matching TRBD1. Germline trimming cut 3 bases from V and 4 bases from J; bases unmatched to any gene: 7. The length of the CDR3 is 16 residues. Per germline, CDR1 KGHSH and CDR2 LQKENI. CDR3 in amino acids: CASSPPGQGAFTEAFF. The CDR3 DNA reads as TGTGCCAGCTCACCTCCTGGACAGGGGGCGTTCACTGAAGCTTTCTTT.

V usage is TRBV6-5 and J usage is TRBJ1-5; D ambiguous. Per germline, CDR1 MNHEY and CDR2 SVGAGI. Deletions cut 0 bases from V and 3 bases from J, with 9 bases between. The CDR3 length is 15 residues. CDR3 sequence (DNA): TGTGCCAGCAGTTACTCGATATCGTTCAATCAGCCCCAGCATTTT. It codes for CASSYSISFNQPQHF.

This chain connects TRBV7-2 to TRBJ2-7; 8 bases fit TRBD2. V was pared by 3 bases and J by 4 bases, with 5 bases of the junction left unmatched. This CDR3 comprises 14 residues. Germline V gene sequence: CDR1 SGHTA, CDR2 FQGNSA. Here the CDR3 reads CASSFWASGYEQYF. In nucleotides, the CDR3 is TGTGCCAGCAGCTTCTGGGCTAGCGGGTACGAGCAGTACTTC.

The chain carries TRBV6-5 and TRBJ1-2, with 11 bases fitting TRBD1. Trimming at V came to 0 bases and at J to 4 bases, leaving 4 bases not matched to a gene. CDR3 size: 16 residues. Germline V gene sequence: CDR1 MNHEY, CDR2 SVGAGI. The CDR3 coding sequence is TGTGCCAGCAGTTACTCGAGGGACAGGGGGATCTATGGCTACACCTTC. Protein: CASSYSRDRGIYGYTF.

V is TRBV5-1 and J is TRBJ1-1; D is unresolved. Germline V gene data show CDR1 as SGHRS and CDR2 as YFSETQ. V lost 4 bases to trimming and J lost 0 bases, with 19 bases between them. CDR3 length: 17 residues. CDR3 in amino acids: CASSLLPLELMNTEAFF. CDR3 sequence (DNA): TGCGCCAGCAGCCTTCTTCCGCTTGAATTGATGAACACTGAAGCTTTCTTT.

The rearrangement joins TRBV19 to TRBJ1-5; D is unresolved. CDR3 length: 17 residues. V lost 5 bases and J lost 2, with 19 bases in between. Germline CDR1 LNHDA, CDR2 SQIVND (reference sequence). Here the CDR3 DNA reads TGTGCCAGTAGTCACCAGCCGAAAGTCCGGGGCAATCAGCCCCAGCATTTT. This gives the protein CASSHQPKVRGNQPQHF.

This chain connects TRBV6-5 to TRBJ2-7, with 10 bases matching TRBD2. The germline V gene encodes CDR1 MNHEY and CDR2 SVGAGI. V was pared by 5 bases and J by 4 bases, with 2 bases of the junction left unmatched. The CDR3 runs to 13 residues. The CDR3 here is CASSPTSGYEQYF. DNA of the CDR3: TGTGCCAGCAGTCCGACTAGCGGGTACGAGCAGTACTTC.

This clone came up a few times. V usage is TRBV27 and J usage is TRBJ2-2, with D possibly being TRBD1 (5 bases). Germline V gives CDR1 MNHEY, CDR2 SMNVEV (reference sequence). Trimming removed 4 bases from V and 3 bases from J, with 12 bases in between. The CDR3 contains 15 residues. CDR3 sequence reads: CASSSQVSDTGELFF. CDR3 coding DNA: TGTGCCAGCAGTTCACAGGTATCGGACACCGGGGAGCTGTTTTTT.

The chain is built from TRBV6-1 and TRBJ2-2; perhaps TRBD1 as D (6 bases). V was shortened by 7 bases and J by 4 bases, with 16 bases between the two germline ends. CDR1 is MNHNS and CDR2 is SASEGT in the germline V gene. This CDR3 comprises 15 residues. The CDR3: CASKGTLTPTGELFF. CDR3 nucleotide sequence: TGTGCCAGCAAGGGGACACTGACCCCCACCGGGGAGCTGTTTTTT.